The rows below give T cell receptor beta chains drawn from one sample of a study of identical twins. TCRdb called the 5' RACE reads again in MiXCR, with one record for every CDR3 protein. The repertoire includes 450,000 to 500,000 distinct CDR3 sequences, more than 13% of them detected once, and approximately 1% sits in the top ten. These data were likewise used in another study, on yellow fever vaccine responses in identical twins.

Sequenced: CD4+ T cells sorted from blood. These receptors came from a woman under 30 in good health. Both conserved end residues are part of each CDR3. The D gene is left open where the match is weak. Only some rows state a clone size, as once, few, many or a class for expanded clones.

many	.	TRBV19	TRBJ2-3	CATSQDLTQYF	TGTGCCACCTCACAGGACCTTACGCAGTATTTT
few	TRBD1	TRBV28	TRBJ2-7	CASAPPGQGAGEQYF	TGTGCCAGTGCGCCTCCAGGACAGGGGGCTGGCGAGCAGTACTTC
.	.	TRBV27	TRBJ2-7	CASSLQAGEYRRNF	TGTGCCAGCAGTTTACAGGCAGGGGAATATCGTCGGAACTTC
few	.	TRBV2	TRBJ1-5	CASSVEGDNQPQHF	TGTGCCAGCAGTGTGGAAGGGGACAATCAGCCCCAGCATTTT
few	TRBD2	TRBV7-2	TRBJ2-5	CASSLAGPLRGLAGGQETQYF	TGTGCCAGCAGCTTAGCAGGGCCACTTCGAGGACTAGCGGGAGGGCAAGAGACCCAGTACTTC
.	TRBD1	TRBV20-1	TRBJ1-2	CSATGTDDIGYTF	TGCAGTGCTACCGGGACAGACGATATTGGCTACACCTTC
many	.	TRBV10-2	TRBJ2-1	CASRKVGSEQFF	TGCGCCAGCAGGAAAGTAGGAAGTGAGCAGTTCTTC
many	.	TRBV6-1	TRBJ1-3	CASSRTGSGNTIYF	TGTGCCAGCAGTAGAACAGGGTCTGGAAACACCATATATTTT
many	TRBD2	TRBV5-6	TRBJ2-1	CASSFLSGREDNEQFF	TGTGCCAGCAGCTTCCTTAGCGGGAGAGAGGACAATGAGCAGTTCTTC
.	.	TRBV15	TRBJ1-6	CATSRDLAGPNSPLHF	TGTGCCACCAGCAGAGATCTTGCAGGACCAAATTCACCCCTCCACTTT
few	TRBD1	TRBV20-1	TRBJ1-5	CSAPVQGARQPQHF	TGCAGTGCCCCGGTACAGGGGGCTCGACAGCCCCAGCATTTT
.	.	TRBV7-9	TRBJ2-3	CASSLAASVESTDTQYF	TGTGCCAGCAGCTTAGCGGCTAGCGTAGAGAGCACAGATACGCAGTATTTT
.	TRBD2	TRBV2	TRBJ2-5	CASSLGTSGRFLYQETQYF	TGTGCCAGCAGTCTCGGGACTAGCGGGAGGTTCTTGTACCAAGAGACCCAGTACTTC
few	TRBD1	TRBV20-1	TRBJ1-5	CSAYTGDSSNQPQHF	TGCAGTGCTTACACAGGGGACAGTAGCAATCAGCCCCAGCATTTT
.	.	TRBV3-1	TRBJ2-1	CASSQGTAPGNEQFF	TGTGCCAGCAGCCAGGGCACGGCACCTGGGAATGAGCAGTTCTTC
few	.	TRBV28	TRBJ2-2	CASSQATPAGTGELFF	TGTGCCAGCAGTCAAGCGACACCTGCCGGCACCGGGGAGCTGTTTTTT
.	.	TRBV28	TRBJ2-3	CASSPQLGTDTQYF	TGTGCCAGCAGTCCACAGTTAGGCACAGATACGCAGTATTTT
many	.	TRBV5-1	TRBJ2-5	CASSILEEETQYF	TGCGCCAGCAGCATCCTTGAGGAAGAGACCCAGTACTTC
few	.	TRBV7-2	TRBJ1-5	CASRTDPSNQPQHF	TGTGCCAGCAGAACGGACCCCAGCAATCAGCCCCAGCATTTT
many	.	TRBV5-8	TRBJ2-1	CASTLLVSEFF	TGTGCCAGCACCTTACTAGTGAGTGAGTTCTTC
many	TRBD2	TRBV6-1	TRBJ2-7	CASSALAGAHEQYF	TGTGCCAGCAGCGCTCTAGCGGGAGCCCACGAGCAGTACTTC
.	.	TRBV12-3/TRBV12-4	TRBJ2-7	CASSPAPSRVGSYEQYF	TGTGCCAGCAGTCCCGCCCCCTCGCGGGTGGGATCCTACGAGCAGTACTTC
.	.	TRBV3-1	TRBJ2-1	CASRSLTNEQFF	TGTGCCAGCAGATCCCTGACTAATGAGCAGTTCTTC
.	.	TRBV15	TRBJ1-1	CATSRDAVRYTEAFF	TGTGCCACCAGCAGAGATGCGGTCAGATACACTGAAGCTTTCTTT
.	TRBD2	TRBV6-2/TRBV6-3	TRBJ2-1	CASSYRLRREGYNEQFF	TGTGCCAGCAGTTACAGGCTGCGGCGGGAGGGTTACAATGAGCAGTTCTTC
many	.	TRBV29-1	TRBJ2-3	CSVTLSGASTDTQYF	TGCAGCGTTACTCTATCGGGTGCTAGCACAGATACGCAGTATTTT
few	TRBD1	TRBV27	TRBJ2-1	CASSWTGTRSYNEQFF	TGTGCCAGCAGTTGGACAGGGACCCGTAGTTACAATGAGCAGTTCTTC
few	.	TRBV20-1	TRBJ1-1	CSARTADTEAFF	TGCAGTGCTAGGACAGCTGACACTGAAGCTTTCTTT
.	TRBD2	TRBV28	TRBJ2-2	CASSSGLAGKRLFF	TGTGCCAGCAGTTCCGGACTAGCGGGAAAGAGGCTGTTTTTT
few	.	TRBV24-1	TRBJ1-5	CATSDPPQHF	TGTGCCACCAGTGATCCGCCCCAGCATTTT
.	.	TRBV5-6	TRBJ2-1	CASSRLRGGILYNEQFF	TGTGCCAGCAGCCGGCTCAGGGGGGGGATCTTGTACAATGAGCAGTTCTTC
few	TRBD2	TRBV7-2	TRBJ2-1	CASSLYEGGAYEQFF	TGTGCCAGCAGCTTATATGAGGGAGGGGCGTATGAGCAGTTCTTC
.	TRBD1	TRBV7-9	TRBJ1-2	CASSPSPGTGARYGYTF	TGTGCCAGCAGCCCTAGTCCCGGGACAGGGGCGCGCTATGGCTACACCTTC
many	.	TRBV24-1	TRBJ2-1	CATSDLRGQGSPQFF	TGTGCCACCAGTGATTTGCGAGGGCAGGGAAGCCCGCAGTTCTTC
few	.	TRBV6-5	TRBJ2-3	CASSYDGQGRTDTQYF	TGTGCCAGCAGTTACGATGGGCAGGGCCGCACAGATACGCAGTATTTT
.	.	TRBV6-6	TRBJ2-7	CASSYTRSYEQYF	TGTGCCAGCAGTTACACACGGTCCTACGAGCAGTACTTC
.	TRBD2	TRBV7-2	TRBJ2-7	CASSLVSGTSGSYEQYF	TGTGCCAGCAGCTTAGTTTCCGGGACTAGCGGATCCTACGAGCAGTACTTC
few	TRBD1	TRBV2	TRBJ2-7	CASSSGTGSYEQYF	TGTGCCAGCAGTTCCGGGACAGGGTCCTACGAGCAGTACTTC
.	.	TRBV2	TRBJ2-7	CASSPDRSAYEQYF	TGTGCCAGCAGCCCAGACAGGAGCGCCTACGAGCAGTACTTC
few	.	TRBV6-1	TRBJ1-1	CASSPPDTGGNTEAFF	TGTGCCAGCAGTCCTCCCGACACTGGAGGTAACACTGAAGCTTTCTTT
.	.	TRBV9	TRBJ1-6	CATAPTEYNSPLHF	TGTGCCACCGCGCCGACAGAGTATAATTCACCCCTCCACTTT
.	TRBD2	TRBV6-2/TRBV6-3	TRBJ2-1	CASSSASGLAGVKEQFF	TGTGCCAGCAGTTCTGCCTCGGGACTAGCGGGAGTAAAGGAGCAGTTCTTC
many	.	TRBV29-1	TRBJ2-1	CSVDPGRVAYNEQFF	TGCAGCGTTGATCCTGGGCGGGTCGCCTACAATGAGCAGTTCTTC
few	.	TRBV5-1	TRBJ1-2	CASSLRPTGRQEIYGYTF	TGCGCCAGCAGCTTGAGGCCTACTGGACGACAGGAGATCTATGGCTACACCTTC
.	TRBD2	TRBV27	TRBJ2-7	CPSSFGTNLSYEQYF	TGTCCCAGCAGTTTCGGGACTAACCTCTCCTACGAGCAGTACTTC
.	.	TRBV7-3	TRBJ2-1	CASSSRLGAVNEQFF	TGTGCCAGCAGCTCCCGACTCGGGGCGGTCAATGAGCAGTTCTTC
.	.	TRBV3-1	TRBJ2-5	CASSQWETQETQYF	TGTGCCAGCAGTCAGTGGGAGACCCAAGAGACCCAGTACTTC
few	TRBD1	TRBV18	TRBJ2-6	CASSSRQTGGYSGANVLTF	TGTGCCAGCTCATCCAGACAGACAGGGGGCTACTCTGGGGCCAACGTCCTGACTTTC
.	.	TRBV6-2/TRBV6-3	TRBJ2-2	CASSRPGQGTGTGELFF	TGTGCCAGCAGTCGCCCCGGCCAGGGGACGGGCACCGGGGAGCTGTTTTTT
.	TRBD1	TRBV5-1	TRBJ2-7	CASSLGKGAGTYEQYF	TGCGCCAGCAGCTTGGGAAAGGGGGCAGGAACCTACGAGCAGTACTTC
many	.	TRBV11-2	TRBJ2-1	CASSLGPDLVNEQFF	TGTGCCAGCAGCTTAGGACCCGACTTAGTCAATGAGCAGTTCTTC
many	TRBD1	TRBV20-1	TRBJ2-2	CSARAPGTATGELFF	TGCAGTGCTAGGGCGCCAGGGACAGCCACCGGGGAGCTGTTTTTT
few	.	TRBV7-9	TRBJ1-6	CASSLEDSPLHF	TGTGCCAGCAGCTTAGAGGATTCACCCCTCCACTTT